This T cell receptor beta chain was identified during a study of control samples from healthy donors and cancer patients. The method was immunoSEQ multiplex PCR; TCRdb's version includes in-frame clones alone and lacks a portion of them. The table lists some 100,000 clones, 80% to 90% of them singletons. The junction had 7 bases not matched to a gene; V was cut back by 3 bases and J by 6 bases. Germline CDR1 SGHVS, CDR2 FNYEAQ. CDR3 length equals 15 residues. Sequencing was carried out using blood. The chain joins TRBV7-6 to TRBJ2-1; TRBD2 matches at 8 bases. This TCR was recovered from a woman aged 50 to 60 in good health. The CDR3 nucleotides are TGTGCCAGCAGCTTTTATAGCGGGGCGGCCAATGAGCAGTTCTTC. Amino acids: CASSFYSGAANEQFF.